Listed below are T cell receptor beta chains from one sample, sequenced in a study of memory CD4+ T cells and cytomegalovirus serostatus. The repertoire was sequenced with immunoSEQ multiplex PCR; TCRdb's copy has only in-frame clones and lacks some. The sample carries 50,000 to 75,000 clones, roughly 80% recorded once. Sequencing used memory CD4+ T cells from blood. Receptor source: an adult in good health and CMV-seronegative. CDR3s include the opening cysteine and the closing phenylalanine or tryptophan. D genes are given only for firm matches. A row's size may be missing; if present it is once, few, many or a size class.

j_call	cdr3_length	v_call	d_call	clone_size	cdr3_aa	cdr3_nt
TRBJ1-4	13	TRBV11-1	NA	NA	CASSPGLNEKLFF	TGTGCCAGCAGCCCCGGCCTGAATGAAAAACTGTTTTTT
TRBJ1-5	14	TRBV6-5	NA	once	CATSKDAVSQPQHF	TGTGCCACCTCCAAGGACGCGGTTAGTCAGCCCCAGCATTTT
TRBJ2-5	15	TRBV9	TRBD1	NA	CASSSAGTGVETQYF	TGTGCCAGCAGCTCCGCCGGGACAGGGGTGGAGACCCAGTACTTC
TRBJ2-3	13	TRBV6-5	NA	NA	CAANQPGINTQYF	TGTGCCGCGAACCAACCGGGAATAAATACGCAGTATTTT
TRBJ2-5	14	TRBV2	TRBD1	NA	CASSKQGAGETQYF	TGTGCCAGCAGTAAACAGGGGGCTGGTGAGACCCAGTACTTC
TRBJ2-1	16	TRBV11-3	TRBD2	NA	CASSFTQGGSYNEQFF	TGTGCCAGCAGCTTTACCCAGGGAGGGTCCTACAATGAGCAGTTCTTC
TRBJ1-2	14	TRBV5-1	TRBD1	NA	CASSVTGLGYGYTF	TGCGCCAGCAGCGTGACAGGGTTAGGCTATGGCTACACCTTC
TRBJ1-6	16	TRBV5-1	NA	NA	CASSSGGEGRGSPLHF	TGCGCCAGCAGCTCTGGAGGTGAGGGGAGGGGTTCACCCCTCCACTTT
TRBJ1-1	13	TRBV2	NA	NA	CASSESRQVEAFF	TGTGCCAGCAGTGAAAGTCGTCAAGTTGAAGCTTTCTTT
TRBJ2-5	16	TRBV15	TRBD2	NA	CATSRDRPSGAETQYF	TGTGCCACCAGCAGAGATCGTCCTAGCGGGGCCGAGACCCAGTACTTC
TRBJ2-4	12	TRBV30	TRBD1	NA	CAWGGQGGIQYF	TGTGCCTGGGGGGGACAGGGTGGCATTCAGTACTTC
TRBJ1-1	17	TRBV11-2	TRBD1	NA	CASSLIGQGSANTEAFF	TGTGCCAGCAGCTTGATAGGACAGGGGTCGGCGAACACTGAAGCTTTCTTT
TRBJ2-2	17	TRBV10-3	TRBD2	NA	CAISEESGGASSGELFF	TGTGCCATCAGTGAAGAAAGCGGGGGGGCCTCGAGCGGGGAGCTGTTTTTT
TRBJ2-7	16	TRBV4-2	TRBD2	NA	CASSRRLAGVSYEQYF	TGTGCCAGCAGCCGACGACTAGCGGGGGTCTCCTACGAGCAGTACTTC
TRBJ2-5	12	TRBV6-6	TRBD2	few	CASSGTSWAQYF	TGTGCCAGCAGTGGGACTAGTTGGGCCCAGTACTTC
TRBJ2-3	16	TRBV7-9	TRBD1	NA	CASSPGTGGTTDTQYF	TGTGCCAGCAGCCCGGGGACAGGGGGTACAACAGATACGCAGTATTTT
TRBJ2-2	10	TRBV7-9	NA	NA	CASTPGELFF	TGTGCCAGCACCCCCGGGGAGCTGTTTTTT
TRBJ2-1	15	TRBV7-2	TRBD1	NA	CASSREGQIYNEQFF	TGTGCCAGCAGCCGCGAGGGACAGATCTACAATGAGCAGTTCTTC
TRBJ2-7	12	TRBV27	TRBD1	NA	CASRDRGGEQYF	TGTGCCAGCAGGGACAGGGGCGGCGAGCAGTACTTC